The next 20 T cell receptor beta chains were all read from a single sample in a study of cytomegalovirus exposure and HLA in healthy donors. The PCR had 60 Vbeta and 13 Jbeta primers. Sequencing used immunoSEQ multiplex PCR; TCRdb keeps in-frame clones, though not all of them. The data show about 240,000 clones, 70% to 90% seen once. What was sequenced was PBMCs. Source of these receptors: a girl aged 2 to 10 in good health and CMV-seronegative.

The chain uses TRBV19 and TRBJ2-1; D possibly corresponds to TRBD1 (5 bases). CDR1 and CDR2 from the germline V gene are LNHDA and SQIVND (reference sequence). The CDR3 contains 15 residues. Trimming pared 1 base from V and 9 bases from J, leaving 16 bases between. The CDR3 is CASSIGLGWGGEQFF. For the CDR3, the DNA is TGTGCCAGTAGTATAGGGCTCGGGTGGGGCGGTGAGCAGTTCTTC. Supplemented by reference TRBV19 and TRBJ2-1, the full variable domain reads DGGITQSPKYLFRKEGQNVTLSCEQNLNHDAMYWYRQDPGQGLRLIYYSQIVNDFQKGDIAEGYSVSREKKESFPLTVTSAQKNPTAFYLCASSIGLGWGGEQFFGPGTRLTVL.

This clone was seen a few times. This chain uses TRBV19 with TRBJ1-4; D is unresolved. This CDR3 is built from 15 residues. Germline loops: CDR1 LNHDA, CDR2 SQIVND (reference sequence). V was trimmed by 3 bases and J by 11 bases, leaving 19 bases between them. CDR3 coding DNA: TGTGCCAGTAGTATGAAGAGTGGCGAATGGGAGAAACTGTTTTTT. Protein product: CASSMKSGEWEKLFF.

The chain has TRBV7-2 and TRBJ2-1, with unresolved D. The ends were cut back, 1 base at V and 12 bases at J, with 10 bases in the middle. The CDR3 length is 12 residues. Looked up from germline, CDR1 is SGHTA and CDR2 is FQGNSA. CDR3 loop: CASSLDPRWQFF. CDR3 coding DNA: TGTGCCAGCAGCTTAGACCCTAGATGGCAGTTCTTC.

The chain joins TRBV7-9 to TRBJ1-5, with 7 bases that match TRBD1. Per germline, CDR1 SEHNR and CDR2 FQNEAQ (reference sequence). V lost 0 bases to trimming and J lost 4 bases; unmatched junction nucleotides: 9. CDR3 length equals 17 residues. CDR3 loop: CASSLAASTGNNQPQHF. The CDR3 DNA sequence: TGTGCCAGCAGCTTAGCTGCCTCGACAGGGAATAATCAGCCCCAGCATTTT.

The chain carries TRBV18 and TRBJ2-2, with D maybe TRBD1 (6 bases). V gave up 3 bases and J gave up 4 bases, with 12 bases separating them. The CDR3 contains 15 residues. Germline CDR1 reads KGHSH; CDR2 reads LQKENI. CDR3 DNA sequence: TGTGCCAGCTCACCCGACAGGTGGAGCACCGGGGAGCTGTTTTTT. Protein sequence: CASSPDRWSTGELFF.

The genes are TRBV30 and TRBJ1-2; 8 bases match TRBD1. Germline V gene data show CDR1 as GTSNPN and CDR2 as SVGIG (reference sequence). The CDR3 loop spans 15 amino acids. J was trimmed by 8 bases and V by 3 bases; bases with no gene match: 14. The CDR3 reads CAWSLPGQARRGYTF. CDR3 DNA: TGTGCCTGGAGCCTCCCGGGACAGGCTCGGCGGGGCTACACCTTC.

This rearrangement joins TRBV5-1 to TRBJ1-3; D is ambiguous. The CDR3 loop spans 16 amino acids. V lost 0 bases to trimming and J lost 0 bases, with 10 bases between them. The germline V gene has CDR1 SGHRS and CDR2 YFSETQ. DNA for the CDR3: TGCGCCAGCAGCTTGGGTACGGTCTTCTCTGGAAACACCATATATTTT. Protein product: CASSLGTVFSGNTIYF.

The chain recombines TRBV10-2 with TRBJ1-1, with D perhaps TRBD1 (5 bases). Trimming took off 7 bases at V and 0 bases at J, with 18 bases between the two ends. Germline V gene data show CDR1 as WSHSY and CDR2 as SAAADI. The length of the CDR3 is 16 residues. In DNA form, the CDR3 reads TGCGCCAGCAAAGGACACGCCGGGGGAATGAACACTGAAGCTTTCTTT. It yields the protein CASKGHAGGMNTEAFF.

This clone was recorded once. The gene calls are TRBV11-2 and TRBJ2-7, with TRBD2 as a possible D gene (6 bases). The CDR3 has 15 amino acids. Germline V gene data show CDR1 as SGHAT and CDR2 as FQNNGV. V was trimmed by 5 bases and J by 7 bases, leaving 21 bases between them. DNA for the CDR3: TGTGCCAGCAGCCGATCCGGGACTCTCCAGGGAGAGCAGTACTTC. Protein: CASSRSGTLQGEQYF.

The chain uses TRBV7-9 and TRBJ2-7; 8 bases agree with TRBD2. J lost 5 bases, V lost 4 bases, and 10 bases had no gene match. CDR1 is SEHNR and CDR2 is FQNEAQ in the germline V gene (reference sequence). The CDR3 runs 15 residues. CDR3 nucleotides: TGTGCCAGCAGCTCGGGACTAGTAATTTCCAACGAGCAGTACTTC. Amino acid sequence: CASSSGLVISNEQYF.

The chain joins TRBV6-5 to TRBJ2-2; TRBD2 matches 7 bases. This CDR3 has 13 amino acids. V shed 2 bases and J 7 bases; nucleotides not matched to a gene: 1. CDR1 and CDR2 (germline): MNHEY, SVGAGI. CDR3 in amino acids: CASSYRTSGELFF. CDR3 in DNA: TGTGCCAGCAGTTACCGGACTAGCGGGGAGCTGTTTTTT.

The CDR3 DNA follows: TGTGCCAGCAGCTATAGCGGGACAGCGGACCACTACGAGCAGTACTTC. This sequence encodes CASSYSGTADHYEQYF. This chain links TRBV7-9 with TRBJ2-7; tentatively, D is TRBD2 (8 bases). CDR3 length equals 16 residues. The V end lost 4 bases, the J end lost 3 bases, and 19 bases lay between the germline ends. Germline CDR1 SEHNR, CDR2 FQNEAQ (reference sequence).

This rearrangement joins TRBV27 to TRBJ1-1; no firm D call. V lost 6 bases, J lost 1 base, and 12 bases lay in between. Germline V gene sequence: CDR1 MNHEY, CDR2 SMNVEV (reference sequence). This CDR3 has 14 residues. The CDR3 here is CASSLQPPNTEAFF. The CDR3 DNA is TGTGCCAGCAGCCTACAGCCTCCGAACACTGAAGCTTTCTTT.

The chain is built from TRBV19 and TRBJ1-1; the D gene is possibly TRBD1 (5 bases). The CDR3 spans 16 residues. V was shortened by 3 bases and J by 1 base, with 15 bases between the two germline ends. Germline CDR1 reads LNHDA; CDR2 reads SQIVND (reference sequence). CDR3 residues: CASSIVKGLTNTEAFF. The CDR3 DNA follows: TGTGCCAGTAGTATCGTAAAGGGACTAACGAACACTGAAGCTTTCTTT.

The rearrangement joins TRBV10-2 to TRBJ1-5, with no clear D. Germline V gives CDR1 WSHSY, CDR2 SAAADI. This CDR3 has 17 residues. V lost 0 bases to trimming and J lost 4 bases, with 16 bases between them. In DNA form, the CDR3 reads TGCGCCAGCAGTGAGTCCCGATTACCCTACCCTAATCAGCCCCAGCATTTT. This sequence encodes CASSESRLPYPNQPQHF.

The J gene is TRBJ1-3, the V gene TRBV1. TRBV1 is described as a pseudogene. This CDR3 contains 16 residues. CDR3 sequence (DNA): TGCACCAGCAGCCAAGTCCCGAGAATCTCTGGAAACACCATATATTTT. Amino acids: CTSSQVPRISGNTIYF.

The CDR3 reads CASSPARAPRSYEQYF. Here the CDR3 DNA reads TGTGCCAGCAGCCCCGCGCGGGCCCCCAGGAGCTACGAGCAGTACTTC. The J gene is TRBJ2-7, the V gene TRBV11-3; the D gene is possibly TRBD2 (5 bases). This CDR3 comprises 16 residues. Trimming took 5 bases from V and 3 from J, leaving 20 bases between them. Germline V gene sequence: CDR1 SGHNT, CDR2 YENEEA.

This clone was detected a few times. This chain connects TRBV10-3 to TRBJ2-1, with unresolved D. The CDR3 loop spans 16 amino acids. CDR1 ENHRY and CDR2 SYGVKD come from the germline V gene. V gave up 0 bases and J gave up 3 bases, with 12 bases separating them. The CDR3 sequence: CAISESAGWFYNEQFF. The CDR3 DNA reads TGTGCCATCAGTGAGTCTGCCGGGTGGTTCTACAATGAGCAGTTCTTC.

The chain employs TRBV4-2 and TRBJ2-1, with TRBD2 matching 14 bases. CDR3 length: 20 amino acids. Trimming at V came to 0 bases and at J to 4 bases, leaving 11 bases not matched to a gene. Germline loops: CDR1 LGHNA, CDR2 YNFKEQ. The CDR3 DNA reads as TGTGCCAGCAGCCAAGATCAGGCCGGGACTAGCGGGGGCCTTTACAATGAGCAGTTCTTC. Translating gives CASSQDQAGTSGGLYNEQFF.

The J gene is TRBJ1-2, the V gene TRBV29-1; D is possibly TRBD1 (5 bases). The CDR3 totals 17 residues. V was clipped by 6 bases and J by 0 bases, with 23 bases between them. Germline V lookup: CDR1 SQVTM, CDR2 ANQGSEA. CDR3 bases: TGCAGCGTCGAAACCGTAAAAAAGGGGACTTCTAACTATGGCTACACCTTC. Protein sequence: CSVETVKKGTSNYGYTF.